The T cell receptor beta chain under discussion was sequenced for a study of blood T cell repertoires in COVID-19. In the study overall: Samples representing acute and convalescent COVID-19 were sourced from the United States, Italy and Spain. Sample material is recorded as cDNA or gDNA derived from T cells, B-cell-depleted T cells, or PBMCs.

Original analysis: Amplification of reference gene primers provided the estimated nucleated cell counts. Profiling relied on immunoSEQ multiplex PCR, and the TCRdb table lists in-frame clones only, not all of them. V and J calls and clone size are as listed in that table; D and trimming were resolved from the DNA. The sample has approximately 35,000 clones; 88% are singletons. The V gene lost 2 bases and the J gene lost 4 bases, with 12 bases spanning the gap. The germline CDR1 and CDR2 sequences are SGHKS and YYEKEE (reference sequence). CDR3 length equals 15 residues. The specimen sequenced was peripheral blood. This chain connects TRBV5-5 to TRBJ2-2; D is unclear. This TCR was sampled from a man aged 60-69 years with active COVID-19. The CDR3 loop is CASSFPSGGTGELFF. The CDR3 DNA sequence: TGTGCCAGCAGCTTTCCCAGTGGTGGCACCGGGGAGCTGTTTTTT.